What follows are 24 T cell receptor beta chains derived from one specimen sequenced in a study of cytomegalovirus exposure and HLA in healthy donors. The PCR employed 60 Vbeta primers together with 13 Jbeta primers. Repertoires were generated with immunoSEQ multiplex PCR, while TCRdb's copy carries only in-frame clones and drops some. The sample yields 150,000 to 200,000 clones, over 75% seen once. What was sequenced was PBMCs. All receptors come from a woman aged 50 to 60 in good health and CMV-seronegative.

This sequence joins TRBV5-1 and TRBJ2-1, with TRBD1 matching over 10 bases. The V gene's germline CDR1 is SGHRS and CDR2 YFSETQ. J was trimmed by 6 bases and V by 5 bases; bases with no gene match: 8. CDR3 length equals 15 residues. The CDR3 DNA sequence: TGCGCCAGCAGGCTTGGGACAGGGGCTATCAATGAGCAGTTCTTC. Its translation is CASRLGTGAINEQFF.

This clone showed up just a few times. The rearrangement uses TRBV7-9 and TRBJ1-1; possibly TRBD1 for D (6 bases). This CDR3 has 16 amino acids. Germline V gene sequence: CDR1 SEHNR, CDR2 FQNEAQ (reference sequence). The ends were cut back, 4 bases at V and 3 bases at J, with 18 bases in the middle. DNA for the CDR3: TGTGCCAGCAGCTCCAGGGGCACAAAACTATACACTGAAGCTTTCTTT. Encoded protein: CASSSRGTKLYTEAFF.

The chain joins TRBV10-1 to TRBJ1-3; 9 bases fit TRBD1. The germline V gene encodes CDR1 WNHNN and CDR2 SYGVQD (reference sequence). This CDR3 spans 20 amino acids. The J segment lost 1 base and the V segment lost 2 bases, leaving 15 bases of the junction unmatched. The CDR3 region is CASSEGLGQGQRNSGNTIYF. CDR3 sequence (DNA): TGCGCCAGCAGTGAGGGTCTTGGACAGGGGCAACGGAATTCTGGAAACACCATATATTTT.

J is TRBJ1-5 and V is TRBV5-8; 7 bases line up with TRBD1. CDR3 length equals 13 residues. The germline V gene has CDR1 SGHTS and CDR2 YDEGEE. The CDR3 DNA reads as TGTGCATTGGTCAGGGGGACCCATCAGCCCCAGCATTTT. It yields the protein CALVRGTHQPQHF.

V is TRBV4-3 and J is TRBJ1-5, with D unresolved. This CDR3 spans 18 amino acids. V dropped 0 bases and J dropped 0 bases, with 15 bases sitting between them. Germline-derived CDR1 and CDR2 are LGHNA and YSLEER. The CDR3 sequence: CASSQDWVGQISNQPQHF. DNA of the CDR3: TGCGCCAGCAGCCAAGATTGGGTTGGGCAGATTAGCAATCAGCCCCAGCATTTT.

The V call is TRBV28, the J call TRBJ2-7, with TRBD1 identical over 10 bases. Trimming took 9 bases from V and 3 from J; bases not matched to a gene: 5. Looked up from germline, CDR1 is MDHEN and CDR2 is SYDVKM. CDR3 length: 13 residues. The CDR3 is CASRTGGIYEQYF. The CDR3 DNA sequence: TGTGCCAGTCGGACAGGGGGTATCTACGAGCAGTACTTC.

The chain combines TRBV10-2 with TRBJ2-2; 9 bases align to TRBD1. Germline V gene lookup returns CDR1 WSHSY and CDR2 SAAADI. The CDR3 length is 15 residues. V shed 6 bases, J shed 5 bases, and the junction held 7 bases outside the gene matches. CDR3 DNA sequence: TGCGCCAGCAGGGTACAGGGGGCGCTTACCGGGGAGCTGTTTTTT. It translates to CASRVQGALTGELFF.

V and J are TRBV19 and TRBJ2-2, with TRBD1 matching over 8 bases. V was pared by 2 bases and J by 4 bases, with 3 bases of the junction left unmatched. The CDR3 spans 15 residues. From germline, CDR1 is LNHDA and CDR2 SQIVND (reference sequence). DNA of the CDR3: TGTGCCAGTAGTATACAGGGGGCGGGCACCGGGGAGCTGTTTTTT. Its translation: CASSIQGAGTGELFF.

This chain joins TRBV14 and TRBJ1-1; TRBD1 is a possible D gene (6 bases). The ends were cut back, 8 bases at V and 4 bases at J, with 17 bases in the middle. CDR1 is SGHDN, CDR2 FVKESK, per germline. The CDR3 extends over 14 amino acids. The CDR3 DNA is TGTGCCAGCTCACGGGGGGGCGGGATCACTGAAGCTTTCTTT. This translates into CASSRGGGITEAFF.

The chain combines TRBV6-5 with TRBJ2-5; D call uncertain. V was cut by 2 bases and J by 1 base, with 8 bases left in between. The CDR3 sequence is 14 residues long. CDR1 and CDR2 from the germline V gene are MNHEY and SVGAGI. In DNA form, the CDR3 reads TGTGCCAGCAGTTACGGCGGCTTCCAAGAGACCCAGTACTTC. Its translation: CASSYGGFQETQYF.

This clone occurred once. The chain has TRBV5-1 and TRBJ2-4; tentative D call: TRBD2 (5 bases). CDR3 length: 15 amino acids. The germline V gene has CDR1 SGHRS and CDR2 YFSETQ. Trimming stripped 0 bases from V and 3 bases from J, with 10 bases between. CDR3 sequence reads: CASSLDGSGKNIQYF. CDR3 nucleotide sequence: TGCGCCAGCAGCTTGGATGGGAGCGGCAAAAACATTCAGTACTTC.

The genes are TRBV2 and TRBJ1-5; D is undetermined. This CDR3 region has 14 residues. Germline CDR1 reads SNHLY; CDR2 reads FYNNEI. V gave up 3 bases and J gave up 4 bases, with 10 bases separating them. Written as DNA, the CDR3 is TGTGCCAGCAGTGATGACAAGTGGAATCAGCCCCAGCATTTT. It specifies CASSDDKWNQPQHF.

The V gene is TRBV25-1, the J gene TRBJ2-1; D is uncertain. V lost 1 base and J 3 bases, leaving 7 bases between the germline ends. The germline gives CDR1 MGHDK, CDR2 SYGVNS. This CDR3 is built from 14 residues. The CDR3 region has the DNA TGTGCCAGCAGTGAATCCGTAGTCTACAATGAGCAGTTCTTC. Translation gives CASSESVVYNEQFF.

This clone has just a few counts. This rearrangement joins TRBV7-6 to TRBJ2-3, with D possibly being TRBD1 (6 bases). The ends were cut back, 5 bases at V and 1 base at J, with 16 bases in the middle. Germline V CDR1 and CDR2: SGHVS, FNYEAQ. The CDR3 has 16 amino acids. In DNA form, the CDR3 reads TGTGCCAGCAGCGACAGCAGGGGCCAGGGCACAGATACGCAGTATTTT. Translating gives CASSDSRGQGTDTQYF.

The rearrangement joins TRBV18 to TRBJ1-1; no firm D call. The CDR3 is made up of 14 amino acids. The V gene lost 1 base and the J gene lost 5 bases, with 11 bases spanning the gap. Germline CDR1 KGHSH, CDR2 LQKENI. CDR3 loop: CASSPLSERTEAFF. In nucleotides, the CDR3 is TGTGCCAGCTCACCACTTAGTGAGCGAACTGAAGCTTTCTTT.

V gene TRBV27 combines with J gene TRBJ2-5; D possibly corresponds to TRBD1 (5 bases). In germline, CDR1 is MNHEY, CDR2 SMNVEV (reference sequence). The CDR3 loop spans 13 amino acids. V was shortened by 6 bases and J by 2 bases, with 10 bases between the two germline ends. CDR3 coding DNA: TGTGCCAGCAGGAAACAGGTACAAGAGACCCAGTACTTC. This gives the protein CASRKQVQETQYF.

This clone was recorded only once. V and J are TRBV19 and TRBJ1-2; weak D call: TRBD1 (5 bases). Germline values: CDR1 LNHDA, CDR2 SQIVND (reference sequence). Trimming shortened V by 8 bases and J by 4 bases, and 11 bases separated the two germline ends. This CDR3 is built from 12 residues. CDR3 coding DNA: TGTGCCAGTTTTGAGGGACTCTATGGCTACACCTTC. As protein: CASFEGLYGYTF.

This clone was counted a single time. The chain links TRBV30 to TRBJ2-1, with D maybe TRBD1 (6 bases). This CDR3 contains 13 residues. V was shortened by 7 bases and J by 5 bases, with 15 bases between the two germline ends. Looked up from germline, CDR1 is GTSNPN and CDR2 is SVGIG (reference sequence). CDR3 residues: CASNRAQDNEQFF. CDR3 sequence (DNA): TGTGCCTCCAACAGGGCTCAAGACAATGAGCAGTTCTTC.

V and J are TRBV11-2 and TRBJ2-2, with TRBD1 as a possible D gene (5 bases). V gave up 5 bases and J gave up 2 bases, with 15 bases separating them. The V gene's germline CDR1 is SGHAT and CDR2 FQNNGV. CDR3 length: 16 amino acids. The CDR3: CASSPQTAINTGELFF. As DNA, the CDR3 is TGTGCCAGCAGCCCGCAGACAGCTATTAACACCGGGGAGCTGTTTTTT.

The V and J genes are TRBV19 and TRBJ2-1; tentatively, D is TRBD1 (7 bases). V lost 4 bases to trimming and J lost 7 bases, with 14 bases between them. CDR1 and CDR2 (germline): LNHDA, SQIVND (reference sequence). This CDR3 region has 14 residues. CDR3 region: CASSTGGWVNEQFF. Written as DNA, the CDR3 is TGTGCCAGTAGTACAGGGGGGTGGGTAAATGAGCAGTTCTTC.

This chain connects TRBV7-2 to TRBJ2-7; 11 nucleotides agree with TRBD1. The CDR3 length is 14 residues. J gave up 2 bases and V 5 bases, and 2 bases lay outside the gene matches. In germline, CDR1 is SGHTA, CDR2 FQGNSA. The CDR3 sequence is CASSPDRGPYEQYF. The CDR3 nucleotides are TGTGCCAGCAGCCCGGACAGGGGGCCCTACGAGCAGTACTTC.

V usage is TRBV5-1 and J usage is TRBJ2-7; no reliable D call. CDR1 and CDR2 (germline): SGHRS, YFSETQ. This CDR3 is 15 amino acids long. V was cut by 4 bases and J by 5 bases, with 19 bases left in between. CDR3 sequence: CASSPPGFEIHEQYF. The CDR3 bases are TGCGCCAGCAGCCCACCCGGGTTCGAAATCCACGAGCAGTACTTC. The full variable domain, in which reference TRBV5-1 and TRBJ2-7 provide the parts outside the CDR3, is KAGVTQTPRYLIKTRGQQVTLSCSPISGHRSVSWYQQTPGQGLQFLFEYFSETQRNKGNFPGRFSGRQFSNSRSEMNVSTLELGDSALYLCASSPPGFEIHEQYFGPGTRLTVT.

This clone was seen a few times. CDR3 nucleotides: TGTGCCAGCGGAAGGACTAGCGGTGCTAATACGCAGTATTTT. Protein product: CASGRTSGANTQYF. The rearrangement uses TRBV9 and TRBJ2-3; TRBD2 agrees at 10 bases. J gave up 7 bases and V 7 bases, and 9 bases lay outside the gene matches. Germline V lookup: CDR1 SGDLS, CDR2 YYNGEE. This CDR3 has 14 residues.

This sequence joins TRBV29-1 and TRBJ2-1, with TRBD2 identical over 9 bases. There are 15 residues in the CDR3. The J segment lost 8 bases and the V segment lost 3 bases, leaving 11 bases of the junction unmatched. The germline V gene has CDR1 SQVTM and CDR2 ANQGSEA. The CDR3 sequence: CSVDISGRPTDEQFF. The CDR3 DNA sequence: TGCAGCGTTGATATTAGCGGGAGACCGACCGATGAGCAGTTCTTC.